The clone carrying this TCR beta chain was picked up many times. Its antigen is undetermined. V was cut by 3 bases and J by 11 bases, with 12 bases left in between. This CDR3 has 12 amino acids. Per germline, CDR1 SGHRS and CDR2 YFSETQ. Duration under 3 months, a NOSPECS grade of at least 4, and a Clinical Activity Score of at least 3 characterized the ophthalmopathy patients. Diagnoses were established using clinical symptoms, serum thyroxine and TRAb, thyroid ultrasound and orbital computed tomography. Using RNA transcripts as the source, TCR beta CDR3 regions were amplified. First-round RT-PCR of the TCR CDR3 relied on the HTBI primer set. TCRdb re-analysed the multiplex PCR reads in MiXCR, keeping a single row per CDR3 protein. The table includes hundreds of thousands of distinct CDR3 sequences, 20% detected once. This sample was taken from a study of T cells in Graves' hyperthyroidism and ophthalmopathy. Study-level results: The model foresaw ophthalmopathy a median roughly 6.5 months prior to onset. Ophthalmopathy was told apart from stable hyperthyroidism by a 13 V-J model.

Material: blood. The chain has TRBV5-1 and TRBJ2-1; tentative D call: TRBD2 (6 bases). The TCR sequence derives from a middle-aged man with Graves' ophthalmopathy. The CDR3 coding sequence is TGCGCCAGCAGCTCTTCTAGCGTTAAGCAGTTCTTC. Translating it yields CASSSSSVKQFF.